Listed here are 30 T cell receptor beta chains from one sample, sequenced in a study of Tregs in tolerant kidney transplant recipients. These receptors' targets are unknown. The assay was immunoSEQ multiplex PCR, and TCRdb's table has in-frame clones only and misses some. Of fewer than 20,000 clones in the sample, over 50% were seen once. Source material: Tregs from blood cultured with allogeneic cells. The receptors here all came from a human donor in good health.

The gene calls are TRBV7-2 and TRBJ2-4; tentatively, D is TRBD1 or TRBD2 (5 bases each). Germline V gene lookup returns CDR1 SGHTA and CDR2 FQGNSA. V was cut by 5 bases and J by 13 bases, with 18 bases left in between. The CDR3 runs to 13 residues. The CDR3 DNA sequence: TGTGCCAGCAGCCCTAGAGGGACGACCCTGCAGTACTTC. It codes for CASSPRGTTLQYF.

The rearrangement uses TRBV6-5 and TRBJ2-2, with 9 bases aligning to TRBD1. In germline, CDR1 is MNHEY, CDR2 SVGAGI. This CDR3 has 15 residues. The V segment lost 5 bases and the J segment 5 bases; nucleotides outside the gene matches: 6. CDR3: CASSATGGRTGELFF. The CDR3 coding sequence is TGTGCCAGCAGTGCAACAGGGGGCCGGACCGGGGAGCTGTTTTTT.

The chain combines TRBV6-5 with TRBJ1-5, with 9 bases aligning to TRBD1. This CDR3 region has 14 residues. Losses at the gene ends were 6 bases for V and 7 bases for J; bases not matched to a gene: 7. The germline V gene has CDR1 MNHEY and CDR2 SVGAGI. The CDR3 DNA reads TGTGCCAGCAGCCTACAGGGGGCACGGCAGCCCCAGCATTTT. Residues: CASSLQGARQPQHF.

For the CDR3, the DNA is TGTGCCAGCAGTGAAGTGGGAGCCGGGACAGGCCGCCCCCTCTATGGCTACACCTTC. It translates to CASSEVGAGTGRPLYGYTF. The chain employs TRBV6-1 and TRBJ1-2; TRBD1 matches at 8 bases. The V gene's germline CDR1 is MNHNS and CDR2 SASEGT. CDR3 length: 19 residues. V trimming: 1 base; J trimming: 4 bases; junction bases outside the gene matches: 17.

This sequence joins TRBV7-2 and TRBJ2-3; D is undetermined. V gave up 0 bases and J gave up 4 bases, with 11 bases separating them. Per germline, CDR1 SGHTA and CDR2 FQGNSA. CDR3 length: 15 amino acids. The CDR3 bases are TGTGCCAGCAGCTTAGCGCAGTCGGGTGCAGATACGCAGTATTTT. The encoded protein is CASSLAQSGADTQYF. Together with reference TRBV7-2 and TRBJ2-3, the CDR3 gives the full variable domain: GAGVSQSPSNKVTEKGKDVELRCDPISGHTALYWYRQSLGQGLEFLIYFQGNSAPDKSGLPSDRFSAERTGGSVSTLTIQRTQQEDSAVYLCASSLAQSGADTQYFGPGTRLTVL.

The CDR3 loop is CASSLGLNRGLDYGYTF. CDR3 bases: TGTGCCAGCAGCTTAGGTCTGAACAGGGGATTAGACTATGGCTACACCTTC. V usage is TRBV7-2 and J usage is TRBJ1-2, with TRBD1 matching over 7 bases. The CDR3 runs 17 residues. V shed 1 base, J shed 3 bases, and the junction held 11 bases outside the gene matches. Germline V gene data show CDR1 as SGHTA and CDR2 as FQGNSA. Together with reference TRBV7-2 and TRBJ1-2, the CDR3 gives the full variable domain: GAGVSQSPSNKVTEKGKDVELRCDPISGHTALYWYRQSLGQGLEFLIYFQGNSAPDKSGLPSDRFSAERTGGSVSTLTIQRTQQEDSAVYLCASSLGLNRGLDYGYTFGSGTRLTVV.

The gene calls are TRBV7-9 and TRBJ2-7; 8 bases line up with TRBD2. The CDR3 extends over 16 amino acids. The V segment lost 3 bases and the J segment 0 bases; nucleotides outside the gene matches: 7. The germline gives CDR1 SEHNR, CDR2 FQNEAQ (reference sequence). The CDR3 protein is CASSFRKRGSSYEQYF. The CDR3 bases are TGTGCCAGCAGCTTCCGTAAGCGGGGGAGCTCCTACGAGCAGTACTTC.

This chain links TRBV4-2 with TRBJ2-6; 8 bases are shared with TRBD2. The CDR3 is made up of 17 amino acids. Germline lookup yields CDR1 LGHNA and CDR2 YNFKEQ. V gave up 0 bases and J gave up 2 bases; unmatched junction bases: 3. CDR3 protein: CASSQDPGGAGANVLTF. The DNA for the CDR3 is TGTGCCAGCAGCCAAGATCCGGGGGGGGCTGGGGCCAACGTCCTGACTTTC.

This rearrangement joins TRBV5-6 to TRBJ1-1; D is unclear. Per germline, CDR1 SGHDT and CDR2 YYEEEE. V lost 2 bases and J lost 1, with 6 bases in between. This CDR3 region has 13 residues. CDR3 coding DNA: TGTGCCAGCAGCTTATTAGGGAACACTGAAGCTTTCTTT. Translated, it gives CASSLLGNTEAFF. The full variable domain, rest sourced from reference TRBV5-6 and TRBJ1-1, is DAGVTQSPTHLIKTRGQQVTLRCSPKSGHDTVSWYQQALGQGPQFIFQYYEEEERQRGNFPDRFSGHQFPNYSSELNVNALLLGDSALYLCASSLLGNTEAFFGQGTRLTVV.

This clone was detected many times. The CDR3, as DNA: TGTGCCAGCTTTTTTCAGGGCTGGGGCACTGAAGCTTTCTTT. This sequence encodes CASFFQGWGTEAFF. This chain joins TRBV18 and TRBJ1-1; perhaps TRBD1 as D (5 bases). This CDR3 is 14 amino acids long. Germline V gene lookup returns CDR1 KGHSH and CDR2 LQKENI. The V end was cut by 7 bases, the J end by 4 bases, with 16 bases between.

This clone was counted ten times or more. DNA for the CDR3: TGTGCCAGCTCACCACGGGCCCGGGACTACGAGCAGTACTTC. Amino acid sequence: CASSPRARDYEQYF. This chain links TRBV18 with TRBJ2-7; possible D gene TRBD2, 5 bases. Trimming took off 1 base at V and 3 bases at J, with 10 bases between the two ends. The germline CDR1 and CDR2 sequences are KGHSH and LQKENI. The CDR3 has 14 amino acids.

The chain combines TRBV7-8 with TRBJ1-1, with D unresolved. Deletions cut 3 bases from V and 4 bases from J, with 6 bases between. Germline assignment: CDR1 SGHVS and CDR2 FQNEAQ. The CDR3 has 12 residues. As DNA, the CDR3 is TGTGCCAGCAGCTTGTGGAGCACTGAAGCTTTCTTT. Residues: CASSLWSTEAFF.

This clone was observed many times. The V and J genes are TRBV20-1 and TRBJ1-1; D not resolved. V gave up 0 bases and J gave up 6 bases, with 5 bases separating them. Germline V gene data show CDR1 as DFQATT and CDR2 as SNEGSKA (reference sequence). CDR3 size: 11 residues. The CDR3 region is CSARDFPEAFF. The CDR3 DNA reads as TGCAGTGCTAGAGATTTTCCTGAAGCTTTCTTT.

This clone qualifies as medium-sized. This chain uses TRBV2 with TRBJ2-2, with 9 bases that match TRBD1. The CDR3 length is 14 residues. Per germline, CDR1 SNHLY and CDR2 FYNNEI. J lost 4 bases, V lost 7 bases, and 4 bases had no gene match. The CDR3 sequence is CASTWDRATGELFF. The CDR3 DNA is TGTGCCAGCACTTGGGACAGGGCCACCGGGGAGCTGTTTTTT.

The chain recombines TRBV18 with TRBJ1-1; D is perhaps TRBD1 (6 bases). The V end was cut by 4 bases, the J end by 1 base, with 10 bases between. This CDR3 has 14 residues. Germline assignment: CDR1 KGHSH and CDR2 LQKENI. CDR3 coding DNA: TGTGCCAGCTCACGGGAACAGGGGAACACTGAAGCTTTCTTT. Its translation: CASSREQGNTEAFF.

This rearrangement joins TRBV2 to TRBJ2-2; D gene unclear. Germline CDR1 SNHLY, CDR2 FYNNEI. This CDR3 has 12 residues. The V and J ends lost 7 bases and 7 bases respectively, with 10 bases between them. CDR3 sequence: CASKANGGELFF. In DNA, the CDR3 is TGTGCCAGCAAGGCCAACGGCGGGGAGCTGTTTTTT.

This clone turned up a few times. The CDR3 DNA reads as TGTGCCAGCAGTTGGCAGATCTCCTACGAGCAGTACTTC. Protein product: CASSWQISYEQYF. The chain joins TRBV27 to TRBJ2-7; D remains ambiguous. V was shortened by 4 bases and J by 0 bases, with 7 bases between the two germline ends. The CDR3 has 13 residues. Germline loops: CDR1 MNHEY, CDR2 SMNVEV (reference sequence).

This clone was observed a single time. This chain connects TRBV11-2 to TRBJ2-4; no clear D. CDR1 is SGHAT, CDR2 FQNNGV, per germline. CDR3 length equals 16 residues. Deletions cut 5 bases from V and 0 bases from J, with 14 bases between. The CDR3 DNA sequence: TGTGCCAGCAGCGCTCTGGCACCTCTAGCCAAAAACATTCAGTACTTC. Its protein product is CASSALAPLAKNIQYF.

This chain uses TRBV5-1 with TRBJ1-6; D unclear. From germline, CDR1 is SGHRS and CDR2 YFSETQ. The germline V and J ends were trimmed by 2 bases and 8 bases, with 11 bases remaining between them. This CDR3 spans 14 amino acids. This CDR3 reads CASSFVAEDSPLHF. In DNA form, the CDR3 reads TGCGCCAGCAGCTTCGTTGCGGAAGATTCACCCCTCCACTTT.

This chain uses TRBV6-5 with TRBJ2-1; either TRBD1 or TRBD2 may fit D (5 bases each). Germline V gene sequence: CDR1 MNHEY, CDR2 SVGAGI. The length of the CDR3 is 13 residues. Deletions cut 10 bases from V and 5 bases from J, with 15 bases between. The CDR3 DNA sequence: TGTGCCACCACGCGAGGGGAACACAATGAGCAGTTCTTC. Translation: CATTRGEHNEQFF.

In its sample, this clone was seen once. The DNA for the CDR3 is TGTGCCAGTAGCTCCCCGGGACTCCCATACCAATCCTACAATGAGCAGTTCTTC. Its translation: CASSSPGLPYQSYNEQFF. The gene calls are TRBV19 and TRBJ2-1, with D maybe TRBD2 (6 bases). Trimming took 6 bases from V and 1 from J, leaving 22 bases between them. The germline V gene encodes CDR1 LNHDA and CDR2 SQIVND (reference sequence). The CDR3 length is 18 residues.

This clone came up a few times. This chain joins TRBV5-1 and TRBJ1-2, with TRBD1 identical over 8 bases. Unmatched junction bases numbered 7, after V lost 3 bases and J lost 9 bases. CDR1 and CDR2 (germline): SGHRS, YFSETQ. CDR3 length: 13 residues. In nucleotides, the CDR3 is TGCGCCAGCAGCTCTACTCAGGGGGCGAGCTACACCTTC. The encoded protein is CASSSTQGASYTF.

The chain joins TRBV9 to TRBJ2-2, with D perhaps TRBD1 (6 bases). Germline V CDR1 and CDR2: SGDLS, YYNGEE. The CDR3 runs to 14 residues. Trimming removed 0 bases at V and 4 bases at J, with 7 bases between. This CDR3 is CASSVGGPTGELFF. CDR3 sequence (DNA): TGTGCCAGCAGCGTAGGGGGGCCCACCGGGGAGCTGTTTTTT.

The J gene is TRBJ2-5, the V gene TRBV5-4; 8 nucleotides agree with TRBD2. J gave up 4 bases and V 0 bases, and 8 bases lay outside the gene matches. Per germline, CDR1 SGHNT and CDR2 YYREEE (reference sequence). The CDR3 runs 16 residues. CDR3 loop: CASSLEAGGRGETQYF. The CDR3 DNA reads TGTGCCAGCAGCTTGGAGGCGGGAGGCCGGGGAGAGACCCAGTACTTC. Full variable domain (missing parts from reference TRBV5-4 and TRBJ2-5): ETGVTQSPTHLIKTRGQQVTLRCSSQSGHNTVSWYQQALGQGPQFIFQYYREEENGRGNFPPRFSGLQFPNYSSELNVNALELDDSALYLCASSLEAGGRGETQYFGPGTRLLVL.

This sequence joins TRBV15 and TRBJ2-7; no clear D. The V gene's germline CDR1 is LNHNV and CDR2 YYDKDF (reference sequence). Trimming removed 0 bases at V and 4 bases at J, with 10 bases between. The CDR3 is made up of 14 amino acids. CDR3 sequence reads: CATSRDSRGYEQYF. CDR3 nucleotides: TGTGCCACCAGCAGAGATTCCCGTGGTTACGAGCAGTACTTC. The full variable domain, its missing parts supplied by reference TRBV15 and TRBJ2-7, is DAMVIQNPRYQVTQFGKPVTLSCSQTLNHNVMYWYQQKSSQAPKLLFHYYDKDFNNEADTPDNFQSRRPNTSFCFLDIRSPGLGDTAMYLCATSRDSRGYEQYFGPGTRLTVT.

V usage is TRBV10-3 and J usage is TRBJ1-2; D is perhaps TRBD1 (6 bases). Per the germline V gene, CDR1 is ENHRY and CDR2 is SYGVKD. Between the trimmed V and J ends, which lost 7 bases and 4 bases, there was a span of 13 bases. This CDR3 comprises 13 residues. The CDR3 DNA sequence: TGTGCCATCACCAGGGGTGATGGCTATGGCTACACCTTC. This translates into CAITRGDGYGYTF.

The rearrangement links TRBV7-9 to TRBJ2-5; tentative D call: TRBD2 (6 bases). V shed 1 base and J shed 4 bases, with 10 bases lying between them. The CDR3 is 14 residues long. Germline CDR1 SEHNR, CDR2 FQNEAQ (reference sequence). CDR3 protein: CASSLVGRGETQYF. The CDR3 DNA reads TGTGCCAGCAGCTTAGTAGGGCGGGGAGAGACCCAGTACTTC.

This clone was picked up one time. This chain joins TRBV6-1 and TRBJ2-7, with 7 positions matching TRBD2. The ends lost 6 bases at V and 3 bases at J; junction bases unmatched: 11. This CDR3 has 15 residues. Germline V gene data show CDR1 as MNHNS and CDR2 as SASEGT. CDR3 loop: CASRRGGDSNYEQYF. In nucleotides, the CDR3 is TGTGCCAGCAGGCGTGGGGGGGACTCCAACTACGAGCAGTACTTC.

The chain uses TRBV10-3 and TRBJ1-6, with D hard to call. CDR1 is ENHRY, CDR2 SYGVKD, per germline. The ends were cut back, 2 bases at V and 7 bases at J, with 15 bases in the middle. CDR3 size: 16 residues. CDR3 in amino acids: CAISEALRIGNSPLHF. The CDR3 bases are TGTGCCATCAGTGAGGCGCTTCGGATTGGGAATTCACCCCTCCACTTT.

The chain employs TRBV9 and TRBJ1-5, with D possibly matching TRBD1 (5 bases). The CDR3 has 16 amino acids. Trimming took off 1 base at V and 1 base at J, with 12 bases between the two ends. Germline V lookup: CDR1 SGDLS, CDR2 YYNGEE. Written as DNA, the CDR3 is TGTGCCAGCAGCGTAAGAAACCAGGGCAGCAATCAGCCCCAGCATTTT. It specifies CASSVRNQGSNQPQHF.